Listed below are T cell receptor beta chains from one sample, sequenced in a study of blood T cell repertoires in COVID-19. The repertoire was sequenced with immunoSEQ multiplex PCR; TCRdb's copy has only in-frame clones and lacks some. The table records roughly 240,000 clones, 85% to 90% of them present only once. The sample comprised PBMCs or T cells enriched from blood (not recorded which). All receptors come from a man aged 45 to 65 who had been exposed to COVID-19. Each CDR3 is given with its conserved first and last residue. D genes are given only for firm matches. Clone size is not always given. Where it is, it says once, few, many or a class for expanded clones.

size	V	J	D	DNA	CDR3
NA	TRBV19	TRBJ1-5	NA	TGTGCCAGTAGTATGATACAAGAAATCAGCGCCCAGCATTTT	CASSMIQEISAQHF
NA	TRBV2	TRBJ2-2	TRBD1	TGTGCCAGCAGCGAGGGACAGGCGAACACCGGGGAGCTGTTTTTT	CASSEGQANTGELFF
once	TRBV7-9	TRBJ1-1	NA	TGTGCCAGCAGCTCCGCCGGGGTCCCCAACACTGAAGCTTTCTTT	CASSSAGVPNTEAFF
NA	TRBV14	TRBJ2-7	TRBD1	TGTGCCAGCAGTCTCCAACTGACAGGGTCGGAGGAGCAGTACTTC	CASSLQLTGSEEQYF
NA	TRBV18	TRBJ2-7	NA	TGTGCCAGCTCACCACTAGGGCGGGACTACGAGCAGTACTTC	CASSPLGRDYEQYF
NA	TRBV7-2	TRBJ1-1	TRBD1	TGTGCCAGCAGCAACCGTCGGGACAGGGGCTTTGAAGCTTTCTTT	CASSNRRDRGFEAFF
NA	TRBV3-1/TRBV3-2	TRBJ1-2	NA	TGTGCCAGCAGCCAAGTCGGGGTCTATGGCTACACCTTC	CASSQVGVYGYTF
NA	TRBV12-3/TRBV12-4	TRBJ1-2	NA	TGTGCCAGCAGTCCACAGGGAAACTATGGCTACACCTTC	CASSPQGNYGYTF
NA	TRBV5-1	TRBJ2-1	NA	TGCGCCAGCAGCTTGGTTTCGGGATCCTACAATGAGCAGTTCTTC	CASSLVSGSYNEQFF
NA	TRBV4-1	TRBJ2-3	TRBD2	TGCGCCAGCAGCCACGGACTAGCGGGGGGGCCAGATACGCAGTATTTT	CASSHGLAGGPDTQYF
NA	TRBV5-1	TRBJ2-2	TRBD1	TGCGCCAGCAGCGAACGACAGGGCCGGACCGGGGAGCTGTTTTTT	CASSERQGRTGELFF
NA	TRBV5-4	TRBJ2-3	TRBD1	TGTGCCAGCAGCCCCGCCAAACAGGGGAGCACAGATACGCAGTATTTT	CASSPAKQGSTDTQYF
NA	TRBV19	TRBJ2-1	NA	TGTGCCAGTAGTATAGTAGAGGGAAATGAGCAGTTCTTC	CASSIVEGNEQFF
NA	TRBV10-3	TRBJ2-2	NA	TGTGCCATCCGGTCGGGGGGCCTGAACACCGGGGAGCTGTTTTTT	CAIRSGGLNTGELFF
NA	TRBV7-9	TRBJ2-7	TRBD1	TGTGCCAGCAGCCTAGGACAGGGGCCGGGGTACGAGCAGTACTTC	CASSLGQGPGYEQYF
once	TRBV5-1	TRBJ1-1	NA	TGCGCCAGCAGCCCATTGGGGGGAAGGAACACTGAAGCTTTCTTT	CASSPLGGRNTEAFF
NA	TRBV6-1	TRBJ1-6	NA	TGTGCCAGCAGTGTTTGGCGTGGGGGGTCCTATAATTCACCCCTCCACTTT	CASSVWRGGSYNSPLHF
NA	TRBV10-1	TRBJ1-1	NA	TGCGCCAGCAGTAGGGACTCCTCGACTGAAGCTTTCTTT	CASSRDSSTEAFF
few	TRBV9	TRBJ1-4	NA	TGTGCCAGCAGCGTCGGGAATATTAATGAAAAACTGTTTTTT	CASSVGNINEKLFF
NA	TRBV29-1	TRBJ2-3	NA	TGCAGCGTTGAAGTGACAGCTAGCACAGATACGCAGTATTTT	CSVEVTASTDTQYF
once	TRBV3-1/TRBV3-2	TRBJ2-6	NA	TGTGCCAGCAGCCTCCCGGGACACGGATACTCTGGGGCCAACGTCCTGACTTTC	CASSLPGHGYSGANVLTF
NA	TRBV11-2	TRBJ2-5	NA	TGTGCCAGCAGCTTAAATGGGGGGGGGCAGACCCAGTACTTC	CASSLNGGGQTQYF
NA	TRBV28	TRBJ2-3	TRBD2	TGTGCCAGCAGCTCTACTAGCGGGAGGGCCCCAGATACGCAGTATTTT	CASSSTSGRAPDTQYF
NA	TRBV19	TRBJ2-1	NA	TGTGCCAGTAGTCCGCTGGGGTCAGTTGCGGGGTTGAATGAGCAGTTCTTC	CASSPLGSVAGLNEQFF
NA	TRBV7-3	TRBJ2-1	NA	TGTGCCAGCAGCAAAGACGGAGAAAGCTCCTACAATGAGCAGTTCTTC	CASSKDGESSYNEQFF
NA	TRBV29-1	TRBJ1-1	NA	TGCAGCGTTGCTTTTTTTCAGGAAGCTTTCTTT	CSVAFFQEAFF
NA	TRBV28	TRBJ2-1	NA	TGTGCCAGCGCCGAGTTGCGGGGCGGAAGCTCCTACAATGAGCAGTTCTTC	CASAELRGGSSYNEQFF
few	TRBV28	TRBJ1-2	TRBD1	TGTGCCAGTGGGGGACAGTATGGCTACACCTTC	CASGGQYGYTF
NA	TRBV5-1	TRBJ2-1	TRBD1	TGCGCCAGCAGCCGCGGACAGGGGGCGGCCTCCAATGAGCAGTTCTTC	CASSRGQGAASNEQFF
NA	TRBV10-3	TRBJ1-2	TRBD1	TGTGCCACCACGGCGGATCGGACAGGGCGATCTAACTATGGCTACACCTTC	CATTADRTGRSNYGYTF
NA	TRBV19	TRBJ1-4	TRBD1	TGTGCCAGTAGTACAGGGGGGTCGGGTGAAAAACTGTTTTTT	CASSTGGSGEKLFF
NA	TRBV24-1	TRBJ2-2	TRBD1	TGTGCCACCAGTGACTTAGCAGGGGGTAGGAACACCGGGGAGCTGTTTTTT	CATSDLAGGRNTGELFF
NA	TRBV11-2	TRBJ2-7	NA	TGTGCCAGCAGCTTAGATCTGTCCTCCTACGAGCAGTACTTC	CASSLDLSSYEQYF
NA	TRBV5-1	TRBJ1-5	TRBD1	TGCGCCAGCAGCTTTGGAGGGGGCGTTGGTCAGCCCCAGCATTTT	CASSFGGGVGQPQHF
NA	TRBV3-1/TRBV3-2	TRBJ1-2	NA	TGTGCCAGCAGCCAAAGCGCAGGGGCAAACTATGGCTACACCTTC	CASSQSAGANYGYTF
NA	TRBV4-1	TRBJ1-1	NA	TGCGCCAGCAGCCCTCAAGCGGTGGGGGGAAACACTGAAGCTTTCTTT	CASSPQAVGGNTEAFF
NA	TRBV6-5	TRBJ2-7	TRBD1	TGTGCCAGCAGGCCGGGACAGACCTACGAGCAGTACTTC	CASRPGQTYEQYF
NA	TRBV12-3/TRBV12-4	TRBJ1-2	TRBD1	TGTGCCAGCAGACTTACAGGGGGCGGAGGCTACACCTTC	CASRLTGGGGYTF
few	TRBV18	TRBJ1-2	NA	TGTGCCAGCTCACCGGGACTTTACCCCACCTATGGCTACACCTTC	CASSPGLYPTYGYTF
NA	TRBV18	TRBJ2-3	TRBD2	TGTGCCAGCTCACCAGGACGACTAGCGACGACAGATACGCAGTATTTT	CASSPGRLATTDTQYF
NA	TRBV5-1	TRBJ1-3	TRBD1	TGCGCCAGCAGCTTGGCCTCGGGACAGGGGCGAAACACCATATATTTT	CASSLASGQGRNTIYF
NA	TRBV28	TRBJ2-1	NA	TGTGCCAGCAGTCTTCAGCGGGAGCAGTTCTTC	CASSLQREQFF
few	TRBV9	TRBJ1-3	TRBD1	TGTGCCAGCAGCCCACTTACGGGACAGGGAAACACCATATATTTT	CASSPLTGQGNTIYF
NA	TRBV12-3/TRBV12-4	TRBJ2-2	NA	TGTGCCAGCAGTTGGACTGTCACCGGGGAGCTGTTTTTT	CASSWTVTGELFF
NA	TRBV7-8	TRBJ2-3	TRBD2	TGTGCCAGCAGCCTCTGGACTAGCGGGAGGGGAACAGATACGCAGTATTTT	CASSLWTSGRGTDTQYF
NA	TRBV20-1	TRBJ1-2	NA	TGCAGTGCCCGGTGGGGGGGTGGCTACACCTTC	CSARWGGGYTF
NA	TRBV12-3/TRBV12-4	TRBJ1-2	NA	TGTGCCAGCAGTTTCAGTAGGGCGGGTGGCTACACCTTC	CASSFSRAGGYTF
NA	TRBV5-1	TRBJ1-3	NA	TGCGCCAGCAGCTTGGAAGGGGCCGGGAGACTTGGAAACACCATATATTTT	CASSLEGAGRLGNTIYF
NA	TRBV5-1	TRBJ2-3	TRBD2	TGCGCCAGCAGCAGGACTAGCGGGAGCACAGATACGCAGTATTTT	CASSRTSGSTDTQYF
NA	TRBV30	TRBJ1-5	NA	TGTGCCTGGAGTAGGGGGTCGCAGCCCCAGCATTTT	CAWSRGSQPQHF
once	TRBV5-1	TRBJ2-1	TRBD2	TGCGCCAGCAGCTCCGACGCGGGGGGCAACTACAATGAGCAGTTCTTC	CASSSDAGGNYNEQFF
NA	TRBV7-8	TRBJ1-1	TRBD1	TGTGCCAGCACCAGGACAGGCGAGAACACTGAAGCTTTCTTT	CASTRTGENTEAFF
once	TRBV5-1	TRBJ2-1	TRBD2	TGCGCCAGCAGCATACTTAGCGGGAGTGGCAATGAGCAGTTCTTC	CASSILSGSGNEQFF
NA	TRBV3-1/TRBV3-2	TRBJ1-2	TRBD1	TGTGCCAGCAGCCCGCGGACAGGGGTCTATGGCTACACCTTC	CASSPRTGVYGYTF
NA	TRBV4-1	TRBJ1-4	NA	TGCGCCAGCAGCCAAGAGGGACACCAAACAACTAATGAAAAACTGTTTTTT	CASSQEGHQTTNEKLFF